The rows below give T cell receptor beta chains drawn from one sample of a study of T cells expressing NK-cell markers. Reanalyzing the 5' RACE reads, TCRdb keeps one entry per CDR3 protein, without DNA. This listing includes roughly 390,000 distinct CDR3 sequences. Sequenced: blood T cells: a sorted CD56 or NKG2C T cell subset, CD4+ or CD8+ T cells, or bulk PBMC T cells (not recorded which). These receptors were obtained from a man aged 18-69 years in good health. Both conserved end residues are part of each CDR3.

TRBJ2-5,TRBV28,CASSLVGGYQETQYF
TRBJ1-5,TRBV10-2,CASSESHSNQPQHF
TRBJ1-6,TRBV6-1,CASRNGQNNSPLHF
TRBJ2-1,TRBV18,CASSPDRVRNEQFF
TRBJ2-7,TRBV21-1,CASSQHMTVYEQYF
TRBJ2-3,TRBV7-7,CASSPRVTDTQYF
TRBJ1-5,TRBV2,CASTRDRGNQPQHF
TRBJ2-3,TRBV19,CASSIRPSPSTDTQYF
TRBJ1-1,TRBV5-1,CASRNTGRPTEAFF
TRBJ2-5,TRBV6-2/TRBV6-3,CASSSGGRPWTQYF
TRBJ2-7,TRBV7-2,CASSLAGAPSYEQYF
TRBJ1-2,TRBV6-1,CASSTSLGAPVYGYTF
TRBJ2-5,TRBV5-1,CASSPSVPLETQYF
TRBJ2-1,TRBV18,CASSPSGWNEQFF
TRBJ2-7,TRBV20-1,CSARPPGDRGSYEQYF
TRBJ2-5,TRBV12-3/TRBV12-4,CASSLNGGAKETQYF
TRBJ1-2,TRBV12-3/TRBV12-4,CASTGNRNGYTF
TRBJ1-1,TRBV29-1,CSVGEGGFTEAFF
TRBJ2-3,TRBV4-1,CASGWGFAGTDTQYF
TRBJ2-2,TRBV7-9,CASSLGTGGRNTGELFF
TRBJ2-3,TRBV5-5,CASSSQPSGGADTQYF
TRBJ2-5,TRBV5-1,CASSLSQREETQYF
TRBJ2-3,TRBV11-1,CASSLTARDRGRTDTQYF
TRBJ1-1,TRBV6-5,CASSYYRTGNTEAFF
TRBJ2-5,TRBV5-1,CASSLQLAGGLQETQYF
TRBJ2-3,TRBV7-2,CASSSGVTSPHTQYF
TRBJ1-1,TRBV6-1,CASLSMDRNTEAFF
TRBJ2-3,TRBV3-1,CASSPVLIGGTDTQYF
TRBJ1-4,TRBV18,CASSPRGQGEEKLFF
TRBJ1-3,TRBV3-1,CASSQHYRVGSGNTIYF
TRBJ2-7,TRBV7-2,CASSPLGQPYEQYF
TRBJ1-2,TRBV5-1,CASSLIRAIDGYTF
TRBJ1-2,TRBV20-1,CSASPGTGGIGYTF
TRBJ1-2,TRBV6-5,CASMLGAGYGYTF
TRBJ1-1,TRBV6-1,CATVINWVAFF
TRBJ2-7,TRBV2,CASSLDLSLNYEQYF
TRBJ1-2,TRBV12-3/TRBV12-4,CASSKEDLYGYTF
TRBJ2-1,TRBV2,CASSGTGTGAVREQFF
TRBJ1-1,TRBV5-5,CASSFPGQGKTEAFF
TRBJ1-5,TRBV6-1,CASARDRVRDQPQHF
TRBJ1-4,TRBV5-1,CASSVGHFNEKLFF
TRBJ2-2,TRBV3-1,CASSRSGLAGGNTGELFF
TRBJ1-1,TRBV29-1,CSGGDSVGAFF
TRBJ2-7,TRBV2,CAIQQVNSYEQYF
TRBJ2-7,TRBV20-1,CSAQTSGLPREQYF